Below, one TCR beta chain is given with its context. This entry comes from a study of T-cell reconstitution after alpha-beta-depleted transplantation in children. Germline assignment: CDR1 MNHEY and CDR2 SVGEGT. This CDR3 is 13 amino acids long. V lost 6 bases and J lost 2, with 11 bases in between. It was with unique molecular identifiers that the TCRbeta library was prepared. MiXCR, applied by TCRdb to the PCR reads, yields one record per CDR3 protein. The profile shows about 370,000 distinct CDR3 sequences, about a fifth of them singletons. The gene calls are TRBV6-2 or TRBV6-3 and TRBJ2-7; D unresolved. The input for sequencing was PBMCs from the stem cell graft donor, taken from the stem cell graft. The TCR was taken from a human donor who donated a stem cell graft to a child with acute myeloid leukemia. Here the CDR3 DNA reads TGTGCCAGCAGAGGTGACACTACCTACGAGCAGTACTTC. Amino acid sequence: CASRGDTTYEQYF.